This TCR beta chain was retrieved from a study of T cell repertoires in cytomegalovirus infection. Study in general: Selection of CMV epitopes for the study included recently identified HLA-C-restricted and well-studied HLA-B-restricted ones. The public TCR beta signatures pointed to both CMV infection and matching HLA type.

Germline V gene lookup returns CDR1 SGHAT and CDR2 FQNNGV. The CDR3 extends over 16 amino acids. The V gene end was trimmed by 2 bases and the J gene end by 0 bases; junction bases not matched to a gene: 4. To note about this clonotype: Its antigen is not known.

TCRdb fed the reads into MiXCR, producing one record per CDR3 protein. The table records tens of thousands of distinct CDR3 sequences, about a fifth of them present only once. General study results and limits: The study identified carriers of CMV plus the relevant HLA from cumulative public TCR beta family frequency.

The V gene is TRBV11-2, the J gene TRBJ2-1, with 7 bases identical to TRBD2. Sample: CD8+ T cells from cultured PBMCs, taken from culture after CMV antigen stimulation. The receptor's source is a human donor in good health (CMV status not recorded). Some clones in this sample may be carry-over from other donors' samples. This CDR3 reads CASSLWVAGSYNEQFF. The CDR3 DNA reads as TGTGCCAGCAGCTTATGGGTAGCGGGCTCCTACAATGAGCAGTTCTTC.